This TCR beta chain was identified during a study of early stage breast cancer tumors. Libraries were prepared by immunoSEQ multiplex PCR; TCRdb keeps only in-frame clonotypes and omits some of them. The table shows 13,000 to 15,000 clones, with 70% to 85% occurring only once. The CDR3 has 14 amino acids. Germline V gene lookup returns CDR1 MNHEY and CDR2 SMNVEV (reference sequence). Trimming removed 5 bases at V and 3 bases at J, with 11 bases between. Sequencing was done on a sample of normal breast tissue next to the tumor. The TCR originated in a person aged 30-39 years with breast cancer. The rearrangement links TRBV27 to TRBJ2-1; D call uncertain. Written as DNA, the CDR3 is TGTGCCAGCAGTATTCGGGCTAGCTACAATGAGCAGTTCTTC. Translating gives CASSIRASYNEQFF.